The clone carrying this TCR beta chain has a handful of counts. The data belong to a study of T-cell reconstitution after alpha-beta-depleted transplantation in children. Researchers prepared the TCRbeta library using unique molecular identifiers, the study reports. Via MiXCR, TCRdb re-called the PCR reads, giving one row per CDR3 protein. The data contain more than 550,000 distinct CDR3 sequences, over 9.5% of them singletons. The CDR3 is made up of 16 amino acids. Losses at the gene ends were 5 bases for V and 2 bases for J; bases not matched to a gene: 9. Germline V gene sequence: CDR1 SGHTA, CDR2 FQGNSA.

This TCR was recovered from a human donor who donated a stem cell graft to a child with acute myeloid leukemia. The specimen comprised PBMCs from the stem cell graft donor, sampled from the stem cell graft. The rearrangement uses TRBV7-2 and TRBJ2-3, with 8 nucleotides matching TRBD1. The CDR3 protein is CASSHPYRGSTDTQYF. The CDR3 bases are TGTGCCAGCAGCCATCCCTACAGGGGGTCCACAGATACGCAGTATTTT.